The rows below give T cell receptor beta chains drawn from one sample of a study of cytomegalovirus exposure and HLA in healthy donors. TCRdb keeps only in-frame clones here, not all; method: immunoSEQ multiplex PCR. The sample lists about 130,000 clones, about 74% occurring once. Sequences were obtained from PBMCs. These receptors were taken from a man between 18 and 35 years old in good health and CMV-seropositive. Both conserved end residues are part of each CDR3. The order of the fields is CDR3 DNA, CDR3 protein, V gene, clone size, D gene, J gene. A D gene is named only where the DNA matches it firmly. Only some rows state a clone size, as once, few, many or a class for expanded clones.

CDR3 DNA: TGTGCCAGCAGTTCACATTCACCTAGGGAAAAACTGTTTTTT
CDR3 protein: CASSSHSPREKLFF
V gene: TRBV28
clone size: .
D gene: .
J gene: TRBJ1-4

CDR3 DNA: TGTGCCACCCGCCTAGGGGCCGAAAACATTCAGTACTTC
CDR3 protein: CATRLGAENIQYF
V gene: TRBV25-1
clone size: .
D gene: .
J gene: TRBJ2-4

CDR3 DNA: TGTGCCAGCAGATTTCGCGGGACAGGGCTTTATGGCTACACCTTC
CDR3 protein: CASRFRGTGLYGYTF
V gene: TRBV6-5
clone size: once
D gene: TRBD1
J gene: TRBJ1-2

CDR3 DNA: TGTGCCAGCAGTAGAGGGGGGACAGGGACTTTCGAGCAGTACTTC
CDR3 protein: CASSRGGTGTFEQYF
V gene: TRBV6-5
clone size: .
D gene: TRBD1
J gene: TRBJ2-7

CDR3 DNA: TGTGCCAGCAGCCCCGGGCCAGGGGCGCGGTGGTACGAGCAGTACTTC
CDR3 protein: CASSPGPGARWYEQYF
V gene: TRBV28
clone size: .
D gene: .
J gene: TRBJ2-7

CDR3 DNA: TGTGCCAGCAGCGTGGGCGGAGGGCGCTACAATGAGCAGTTCTTC
CDR3 protein: CASSVGGGRYNEQFF
V gene: TRBV9
clone size: .
D gene: .
J gene: TRBJ2-1

CDR3 DNA: TGTGCCAGCAGCCGCTGGGACAGGGATAATCAGCCCCAGCATTTT
CDR3 protein: CASSRWDRDNQPQHF
V gene: TRBV4-2
clone size: .
D gene: TRBD1
J gene: TRBJ1-5

CDR3 DNA: TGTGAGTCCCGGTCATCCCTTTACAATGAGCAGTTCTTC
CDR3 protein: CESRSSLYNEQFF
V gene: TRBV6-5
clone size: .
D gene: .
J gene: TRBJ2-1

CDR3 DNA: TGTGCCAGCAGTTTGGACTTCACAGATACGCAGTATTTT
CDR3 protein: CASSLDFTDTQYF
V gene: TRBV6-4
clone size: few
D gene: .
J gene: TRBJ2-3

CDR3 DNA: TGTGCCAGCAGTTTTGAGACCACGTACGGGGACAATGAGCAGTTCTTC
CDR3 protein: CASSFETTYGDNEQFF
V gene: TRBV28
clone size: .
D gene: .
J gene: TRBJ2-1

CDR3 DNA: TGTGCCAGCAGAGAAAGCGGGAGCTCCTACAATGAGCAGTTCTTC
CDR3 protein: CASRESGSSYNEQFF
V gene: TRBV9
clone size: once
D gene: TRBD2
J gene: TRBJ2-1

CDR3 DNA: TGCGCCAGCAGCCACCGGACTAGTTTCCTTGAGCTGTTTTTT
CDR3 protein: CASSHRTSFLELFF
V gene: TRBV4-3
clone size: few
D gene: TRBD2
J gene: TRBJ2-2

CDR3 DNA: TGCGCCAGCAGCCGCCCGGACAACACAGATACGCAGTATTTT
CDR3 protein: CASSRPDNTDTQYF
V gene: TRBV5-1
clone size: .
D gene: .
J gene: TRBJ2-3

CDR3 DNA: TGTGCCAGCAGCTTGGGGGGCCCTGATAGCAATCAGCCCCAGCATTTT
CDR3 protein: CASSLGGPDSNQPQHF
V gene: TRBV5-4
clone size: .
D gene: .
J gene: TRBJ1-5

CDR3 DNA: TGTGCCAGCAGTGTGGACACAGCAAGCAATCAGCCCCAGCATTTT
CDR3 protein: CASSVDTASNQPQHF
V gene: TRBV2
clone size: .
D gene: .
J gene: TRBJ1-5

CDR3 DNA: TGTGCCACCAGAGACCAGACAAAAGGATTGAACACTGAAGCTTTCTTT
CDR3 protein: CATRDQTKGLNTEAFF
V gene: TRBV15
clone size: .
D gene: .
J gene: TRBJ1-1

CDR3 DNA: TGTGCCAGCAGGACAGGGGTCAATCAGCCCCAGCATTTT
CDR3 protein: CASRTGVNQPQHF
V gene: TRBV27
clone size: .
D gene: TRBD1
J gene: TRBJ1-5

CDR3 DNA: TGTGCCACCCAAGCTAGCGGCACTAGCACAGATACGCAGTATTTT
CDR3 protein: CATQASGTSTDTQYF
V gene: TRBV2
clone size: .
D gene: TRBD2
J gene: TRBJ2-3

CDR3 DNA: TGTGCCAGCAGCTTCCTAGCGGGAGGGAGTTCCTACAATGAGCAGTTCTTC
CDR3 protein: CASSFLAGGSSYNEQFF
V gene: TRBV7-2
clone size: once
D gene: TRBD2
J gene: TRBJ2-1

CDR3 DNA: TGTGCCAGCAGTGAAACGGTCGGGGGGGGAGAATACGGCTACACCTTC
CDR3 protein: CASSETVGGGEYGYTF
V gene: TRBV2
clone size: .
D gene: .
J gene: TRBJ1-2

CDR3 DNA: TGTGCCAGCAGCTTGTGGCTAGCCGCAGATACGCAGTATTTT
CDR3 protein: CASSLWLAADTQYF
V gene: TRBV5-6
clone size: .
D gene: .
J gene: TRBJ2-3

CDR3 DNA: TGTGCCAGCTCACCGTCGGTAACAGGGACTGGGGCCAACGTCCTGACTTTC
CDR3 protein: CASSPSVTGTGANVLTF
V gene: TRBV18
clone size: .
D gene: .
J gene: TRBJ2-6

CDR3 DNA: TGTGCCAGCAGTGGGACAGTTACCCTAGCCAAAAACATTCAGTACTTC
CDR3 protein: CASSGTVTLAKNIQYF
V gene: TRBV6-1
clone size: .
D gene: .
J gene: TRBJ2-4

CDR3 DNA: TGTGCCAGCAGCTTGACAGGGACGGAGACCCAGTACTTC
CDR3 protein: CASSLTGTETQYF
V gene: TRBV7-9
clone size: .
D gene: TRBD1
J gene: TRBJ2-5

CDR3 DNA: TGTGCCATCAGTGAGGGAAAAGGACAGGGGAGCTCCTACAATGAGCAGTTCTTC
CDR3 protein: CAISEGKGQGSSYNEQFF
V gene: TRBV10-3
clone size: .
D gene: TRBD1
J gene: TRBJ2-1

CDR3 DNA: TGTGCCAGCAGTTTAAGACAGGGGGGATACTACAATGAGCAGTTCTTC
CDR3 protein: CASSLRQGGYYNEQFF
V gene: TRBV28
clone size: .
D gene: TRBD1
J gene: TRBJ2-1

CDR3 DNA: TGTGCCAGCTCCTTGGGGACTAGCGGGGTCAATGAGCAGTTCTTC
CDR3 protein: CASSLGTSGVNEQFF
V gene: TRBV18
clone size: .
D gene: TRBD2
J gene: TRBJ2-1

CDR3 DNA: TGTGCCAGCACCCTGACAGGGGTTAACTATGGCTACACCTTC
CDR3 protein: CASTLTGVNYGYTF
V gene: TRBV7-9
clone size: .
D gene: TRBD1
J gene: TRBJ1-2

CDR3 DNA: TGTGCCAGCAGTTTAAGACAGGGCATAGGATCACCCCTCCACTTT
CDR3 protein: CASSLRQGIGSPLHF
V gene: TRBV28
clone size: once
D gene: TRBD1
J gene: TRBJ1-6

CDR3 DNA: TGTGCCAGCAGCAAGGCCCCGACAGGGTTTTTGGACTACGAGCAGTACTTC
CDR3 protein: CASSKAPTGFLDYEQYF
V gene: TRBV21-1
clone size: .
D gene: .
J gene: TRBJ2-7

CDR3 DNA: TGTGCCAGCTCACCTCCGCGGGGACAGATCCACGAGCAGTACTTC
CDR3 protein: CASSPPRGQIHEQYF
V gene: TRBV18
clone size: few
D gene: .
J gene: TRBJ2-7

CDR3 DNA: TGTGCCAGCAGCCCCCGGGGACAGGGGTTATCTGGCTACACCTTC
CDR3 protein: CASSPRGQGLSGYTF
V gene: TRBV9
clone size: .
D gene: TRBD1
J gene: TRBJ1-2

CDR3 DNA: TGTGCCAGCAGCCCACAGGGAGGGGGGCAGTACTTC
CDR3 protein: CASSPQGGGQYF
V gene: TRBV7-8
clone size: .
D gene: .
J gene: TRBJ2-7

CDR3 DNA: TGTGCCAGCAGCTACCCACAGCCTGGAAACACCATATATTTT
CDR3 protein: CASSYPQPGNTIYF
V gene: TRBV5-6
clone size: .
D gene: .
J gene: TRBJ1-3

CDR3 DNA: TGCGCCAGCAGCTTCCGGGGGGCAGATACGCAGTATTTT
CDR3 protein: CASSFRGADTQYF
V gene: TRBV5-1
clone size: .
D gene: TRBD2
J gene: TRBJ2-3

CDR3 DNA: TGTGCCAGTAGACTAGCGGCCGGCACAGATACGCAGTATTTT
CDR3 protein: CASRLAAGTDTQYF
V gene: TRBV19
clone size: few
D gene: TRBD2
J gene: TRBJ2-3

CDR3 DNA: TGTGCCAGCAGTTTCGGCGGAAACTATGGCTACACCTTC
CDR3 protein: CASSFGGNYGYTF
V gene: TRBV28
clone size: .
D gene: .
J gene: TRBJ1-2

CDR3 DNA: TGCACCAGCAGCCAAGGGGCTAAGAGCTCCTACAATGAGCAGTTCTTC
CDR3 protein: CTSSQGAKSSYNEQFF
V gene: TRBV1
clone size: .
D gene: .
J gene: TRBJ2-1

CDR3 DNA: TGTGCCAGCAGCTCCATAAGGGACAGTTTTAATTACGAGCAGTACTTC
CDR3 protein: CASSSIRDSFNYEQYF
V gene: TRBV11-2
clone size: .
D gene: TRBD1
J gene: TRBJ2-7

CDR3 DNA: TGTGCCAGCAGCTTAAAGAGTTTGAACACCGGGGAGCTGTTTTTT
CDR3 protein: CASSLKSLNTGELFF
V gene: TRBV7-2
clone size: .
D gene: .
J gene: TRBJ2-2

CDR3 DNA: TGCGCCAGCAGCCTCGGGACAGGGGGTAACTATGGCTACACCTTC
CDR3 protein: CASSLGTGGNYGYTF
V gene: TRBV4-3
clone size: .
D gene: TRBD1
J gene: TRBJ1-2

CDR3 DNA: TGTGCCAGCTCACCATACGGCCGGGACACTGAAGCTTTCTTT
CDR3 protein: CASSPYGRDTEAFF
V gene: TRBV18
clone size: once
D gene: .
J gene: TRBJ1-1

CDR3 DNA: TGCGCCAGCAGCCAAGATCGGGACTTCGGCTACACCTTC
CDR3 protein: CASSQDRDFGYTF
V gene: TRBV4-3
clone size: .
D gene: .
J gene: TRBJ1-2

CDR3 DNA: TGCGCCAGCAGTCTTACTAGCGGGAGTGGAGAGACCCAGTACTTC
CDR3 protein: CASSLTSGSGETQYF
V gene: TRBV4-1
clone size: .
D gene: TRBD2
J gene: TRBJ2-5

CDR3 DNA: TGCGCCAGCAGCCCTGGGACTAGCGGTTACACAGATACGCAGTATTTT
CDR3 protein: CASSPGTSGYTDTQYF
V gene: TRBV5-1
clone size: .
D gene: TRBD2
J gene: TRBJ2-3

CDR3 DNA: TGCGCCAGCGGGGGAGCGGGGGGTCCCGGAGAGACCCAGTACTTC
CDR3 protein: CASGGAGGPGETQYF
V gene: TRBV4-1
clone size: .
D gene: TRBD2
J gene: TRBJ2-5